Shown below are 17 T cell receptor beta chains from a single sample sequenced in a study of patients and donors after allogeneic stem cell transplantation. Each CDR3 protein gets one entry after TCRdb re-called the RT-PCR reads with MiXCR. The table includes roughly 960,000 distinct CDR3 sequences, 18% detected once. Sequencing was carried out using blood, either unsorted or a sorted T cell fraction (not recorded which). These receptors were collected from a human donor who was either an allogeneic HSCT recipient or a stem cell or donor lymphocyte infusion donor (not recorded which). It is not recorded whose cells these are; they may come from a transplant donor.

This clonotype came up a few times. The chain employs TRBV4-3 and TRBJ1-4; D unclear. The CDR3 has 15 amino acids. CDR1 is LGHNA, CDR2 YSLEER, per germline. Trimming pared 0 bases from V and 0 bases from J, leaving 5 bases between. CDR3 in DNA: TGCGCCAGCAGCCAAGAGGGCGCAACTAATGAAAAACTGTTTTTT. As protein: CASSQEGATNEKLFF.

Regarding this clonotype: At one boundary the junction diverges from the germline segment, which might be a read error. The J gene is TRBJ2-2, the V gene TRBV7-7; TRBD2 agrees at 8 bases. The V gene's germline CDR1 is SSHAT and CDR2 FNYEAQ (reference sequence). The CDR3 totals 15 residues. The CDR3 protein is CASRQTSGDTGELFF. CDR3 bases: TGTGCTAGCAGGCAAACTAGCGGAGACACCGGGGAGCTGTTTTTT.

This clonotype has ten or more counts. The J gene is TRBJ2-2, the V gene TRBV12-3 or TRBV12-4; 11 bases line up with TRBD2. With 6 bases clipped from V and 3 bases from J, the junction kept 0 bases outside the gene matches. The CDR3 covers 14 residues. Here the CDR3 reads CASRLAGDTGELFF. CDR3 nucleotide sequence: TGTGCCAGCAGACTAGCGGGGGACACCGGGGAGCTGTTTTTT.

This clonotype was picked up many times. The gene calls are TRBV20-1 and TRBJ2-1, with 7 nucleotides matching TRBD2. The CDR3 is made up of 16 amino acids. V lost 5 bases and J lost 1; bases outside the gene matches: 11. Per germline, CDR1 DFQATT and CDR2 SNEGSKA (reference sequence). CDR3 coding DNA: TGCAGTGCTTTCCGGGACTACGTGGGGTCCTACAATGAGCAGTTCTTC. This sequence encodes CSAFRDYVGSYNEQFF.

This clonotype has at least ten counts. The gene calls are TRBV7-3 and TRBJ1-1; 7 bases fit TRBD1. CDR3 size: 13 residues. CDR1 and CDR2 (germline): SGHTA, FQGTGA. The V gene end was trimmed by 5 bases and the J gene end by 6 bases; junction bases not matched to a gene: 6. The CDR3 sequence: CASSTRQGPEAFF. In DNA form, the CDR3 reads TGTGCCAGCAGCACTCGACAGGGCCCTGAAGCTTTCTTT.

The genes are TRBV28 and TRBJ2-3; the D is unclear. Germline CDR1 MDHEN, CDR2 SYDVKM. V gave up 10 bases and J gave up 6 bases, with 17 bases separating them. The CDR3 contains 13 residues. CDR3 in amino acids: CATLRASVDTQYF. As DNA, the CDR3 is TGTGCCACCCTGCGAGCGAGTGTTGATACGCAGTATTTT. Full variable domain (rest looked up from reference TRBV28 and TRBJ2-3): DVKVTQSSRYLVKRTGEKVFLECVQDMDHENMFWYRQDPGLGLRLIYFSYDVKMKEKGDIPEGYSVSREKKERFSLILESASTNQTSMYLCATLRASVDTQYFGPGTRLTVL.

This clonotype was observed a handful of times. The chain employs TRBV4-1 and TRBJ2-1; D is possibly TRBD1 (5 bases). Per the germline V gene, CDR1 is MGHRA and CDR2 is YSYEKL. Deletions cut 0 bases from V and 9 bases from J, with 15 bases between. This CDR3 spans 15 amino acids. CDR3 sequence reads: CASSQDFGRVVEQFF. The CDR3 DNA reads TGCGCCAGCAGCCAAGATTTTGGCAGGGTGGTTGAGCAGTTCTTC.

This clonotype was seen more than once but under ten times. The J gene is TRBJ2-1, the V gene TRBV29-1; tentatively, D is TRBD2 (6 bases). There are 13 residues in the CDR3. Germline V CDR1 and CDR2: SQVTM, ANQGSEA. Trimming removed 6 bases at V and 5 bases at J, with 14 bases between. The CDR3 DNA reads TGCAGCGTCCTCGGGGGAGTCCACAATGAGCAGTTCTTC. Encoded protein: CSVLGGVHNEQFF.

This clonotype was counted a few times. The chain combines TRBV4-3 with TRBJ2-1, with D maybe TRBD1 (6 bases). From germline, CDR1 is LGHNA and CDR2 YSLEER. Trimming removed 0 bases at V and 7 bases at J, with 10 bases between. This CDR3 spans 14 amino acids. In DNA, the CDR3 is TGCGCCAGCAGCCAAGAGTCTAGGGGGAATGAGCAGTTCTTC. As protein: CASSQESRGNEQFF.

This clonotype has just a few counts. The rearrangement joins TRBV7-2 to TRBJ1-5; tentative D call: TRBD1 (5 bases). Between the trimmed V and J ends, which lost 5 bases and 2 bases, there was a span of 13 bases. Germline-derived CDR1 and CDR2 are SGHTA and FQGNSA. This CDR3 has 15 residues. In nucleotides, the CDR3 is TGTGCCAGCAGCCCAGCGGGGGTAGGCAATCAGCCCCAGCATTTT. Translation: CASSPAGVGNQPQHF. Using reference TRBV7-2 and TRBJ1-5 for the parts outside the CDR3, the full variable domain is GAGVSQSPSNKVTEKGKDVELRCDPISGHTALYWYRQSLGQGLEFLIYFQGNSAPDKSGLPSDRFSAERTGGSVSTLTIQRTQQEDSAVYLCASSPAGVGNQPQHFGDGTRLSIL.

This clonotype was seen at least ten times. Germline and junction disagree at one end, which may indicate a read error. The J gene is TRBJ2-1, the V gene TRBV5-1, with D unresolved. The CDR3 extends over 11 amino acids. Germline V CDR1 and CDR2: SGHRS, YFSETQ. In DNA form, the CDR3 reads TGTGCCAGCAGCTTCGATAATGAGCAGTTCTTC. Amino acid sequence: CASSFDNEQFF.

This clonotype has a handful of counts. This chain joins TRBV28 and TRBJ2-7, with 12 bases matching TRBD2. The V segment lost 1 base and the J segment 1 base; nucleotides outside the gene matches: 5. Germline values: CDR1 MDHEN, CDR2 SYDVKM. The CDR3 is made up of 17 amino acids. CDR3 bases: TGTGCCAGCAGTTTATTGGGGCTAGCGGGAGGGTCCTACGAGCAGTACTTC. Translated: CASSLLGLAGGSYEQYF.

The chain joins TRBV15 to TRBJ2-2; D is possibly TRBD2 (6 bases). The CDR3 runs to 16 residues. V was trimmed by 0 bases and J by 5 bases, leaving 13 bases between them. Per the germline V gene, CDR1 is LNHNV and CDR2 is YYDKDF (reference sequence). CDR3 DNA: TGTGCCACCAGCAGAGATCGGAGGGAAATTACCGGGGAGCTGTTTTTT. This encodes CATSRDRREITGELFF.

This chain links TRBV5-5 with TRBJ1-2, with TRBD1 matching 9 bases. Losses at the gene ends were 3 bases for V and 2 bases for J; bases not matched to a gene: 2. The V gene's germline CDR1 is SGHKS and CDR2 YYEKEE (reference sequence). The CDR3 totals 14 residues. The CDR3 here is CASSWDRVNYGYTF. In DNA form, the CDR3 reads TGTGCCAGCAGCTGGGACAGGGTAAACTATGGCTACACCTTC. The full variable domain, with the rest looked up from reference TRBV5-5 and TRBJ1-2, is DAGVTQSPTHLIKTRGQQVTLRCSPISGHKSVSWYQQVLGQGPQFIFQYYEKEERGRGNFPDRFSARQFPNYSSELNVNALLLGDSALYLCASSWDRVNYGYTFGSGTRLTVV.

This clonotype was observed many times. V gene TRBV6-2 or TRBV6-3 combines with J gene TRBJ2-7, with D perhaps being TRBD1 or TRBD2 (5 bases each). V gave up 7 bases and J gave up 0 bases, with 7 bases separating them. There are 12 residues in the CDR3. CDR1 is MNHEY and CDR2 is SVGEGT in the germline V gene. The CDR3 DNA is TGTGCCAGCAATGGGGGCTCCTACGAGCAGTACTTC. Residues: CASNGGSYEQYF.

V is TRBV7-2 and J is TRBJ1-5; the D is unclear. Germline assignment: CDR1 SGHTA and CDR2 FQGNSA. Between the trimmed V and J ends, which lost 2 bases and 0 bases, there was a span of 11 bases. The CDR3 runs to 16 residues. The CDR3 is CASSLLSRTSNQPQHF. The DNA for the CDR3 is TGTGCCAGCAGCTTATTAAGCCGAACTAGCAATCAGCCCCAGCATTTT.

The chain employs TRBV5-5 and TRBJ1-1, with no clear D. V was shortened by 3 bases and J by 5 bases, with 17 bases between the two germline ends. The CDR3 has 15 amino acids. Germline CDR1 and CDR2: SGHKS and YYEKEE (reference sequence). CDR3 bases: TGTGCCAGCAGCTATAGGGTAGGGATGGGAACTGAAGCTTTCTTT. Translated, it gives CASSYRVGMGTEAFF.